The subject of this entry is one T cell receptor (beta chain). V gave up 6 bases and J gave up 9 bases, with 27 bases separating them. This CDR3 has 16 residues. Germline values: CDR1 SGHNT, CDR2 YYREEE (reference sequence). The data originate from a study of blood T cell repertoires in COVID-19. Across the study: The United States, Italy and Spain were the sources of the acute and convalescent COVID-19 samples. T cells, B-cell-depleted T cells, or PBMCs supplied cDNA or gDNA.

Original methodology: Reference gene primer amplification in the assay estimated nucleated cell counts. Sequencing was performed with immunoSEQ multiplex PCR; in TCRdb, only in-frame clones are kept and a portion is missing. The DNA was the basis for D and trimming; V, J and clone size are from that table. Of under 250,000 clones in the sample, roughly 85% are singletons; the top ten hold 2% to 3%. Sequenced input: peripheral blood. The source is a woman in her seventies with active or convalescent COVID-19. The rearrangement uses TRBV5-4 and TRBJ1-2; D is unclear. The CDR3 here is CASTKDSAPHTMRYTF. CDR3 nucleotides: TGTGCCAGCACCAAGGACTCGGCCCCGCACACTATGCGCTACACCTTC. The full variable domain, completed using reference TRBV5-4 and TRBJ1-2, is ETGVTQSPTHLIKTRGQQVTLRCSSQSGHNTVSWYQQALGQGPQFIFQYYREEENGRGNFPPRFSGLQFPNYSSELNVNALELDDSALYLCASTKDSAPHTMRYTFGSGTRLTVV.